Shown below are 20 T cell receptor beta chains from a single sample sequenced in a study of T cell responses to AZD1222 COVID-19 vaccine. Clones were read by immunoSEQ multiplex PCR, and TCRdb kept only the in-frame ones, dropping some. The sample contains roughly 180,000 clones, about nine tenths of which appear only once. The material sequenced was peripheral blood, taken on day 0 of AZD1222 vaccination. These receptors came from an adult in good health.

J is TRBJ1-1 and V is TRBV19; weak D call: TRBD1 (5 bases). In germline, CDR1 is LNHDA, CDR2 SQIVND (reference sequence). The CDR3 totals 15 residues. Trimming stripped 3 bases from V and 1 base from J, with 12 bases between. CDR3 in amino acids: CASSMGPDRNTEAFF. The CDR3 DNA reads TGTGCCAGTAGTATGGGCCCAGACAGGAACACTGAAGCTTTCTTT.

The V gene is TRBV11-3, the J gene TRBJ1-1; D is ambiguous. The CDR3 covers 13 residues. Between the trimmed V and J ends, which lost 3 bases and 11 bases, there was a span of 16 bases. Germline-derived CDR1 and CDR2 are SGHNT and YENEEA. CDR3: CASSFGPLSMAFF. The CDR3 DNA sequence: TGTGCCAGCAGCTTTGGCCCTCTATCGATGGCTTTCTTT.

V usage is TRBV6-5 and J usage is TRBJ1-1; weak D call: TRBD1 (5 bases). CDR3 length equals 15 residues. Germline CDR1 MNHEY, CDR2 SVGAGI. Trimming left V 4 bases short and J 1 base short, with 13 bases between. The CDR3 sequence is CASSSPTDRNTEAFF. The DNA for the CDR3 is TGTGCCAGCAGTTCCCCAACCGACAGGAACACTGAAGCTTTCTTT.

The rearrangement joins TRBV5-4 to TRBJ1-6; perhaps TRBD1 as D (6 bases). The CDR3 length is 17 residues. V lost 0 bases and J 0 bases, leaving 10 bases between the germline ends. Germline CDR1 SGHNT, CDR2 YYREEE (reference sequence). The CDR3 spells CASSLGGQSSYNSPLHF. Written as DNA, the CDR3 is TGTGCCAGCAGCTTGGGAGGACAGAGCTCCTATAATTCACCCCTCCACTTT.

The chain combines TRBV18 with TRBJ2-7, with 13 bases lining up with TRBD2. From germline, CDR1 is KGHSH and CDR2 LQKENI. The ends lost 6 bases at V and 0 bases at J; junction bases unmatched: 8. The CDR3 consists of 17 residues. Written as DNA, the CDR3 is TGTGCCAGCTCTCCGACTAGCGGGGGGTCGACCTCCTACGAGCAGTACTTC. Protein product: CASSPTSGGSTSYEQYF.

This clone has just one count. The rearrangement links TRBV5-1 to TRBJ2-7; the match to TRBD1 covers 8 bases. Germline V lookup: CDR1 SGHRS, CDR2 YFSETQ. With 0 bases clipped from V and 5 bases from J, the junction kept 7 bases outside the gene matches. The CDR3 has 15 amino acids. The CDR3 reads CASSLEGRGLDEQYF. The CDR3, as DNA: TGCGCCAGCAGCTTGGAAGGCAGGGGGCTCGACGAGCAGTACTTC.

The genes are TRBV12-3 or TRBV12-4 and TRBJ1-6; the D is unclear. This CDR3 has 13 residues. V was cut by 1 base and J by 11 bases, with 9 bases left in between. CDR3 bases: TGTGCCAGCAGTTTAGGGGTTACGGCACCCCTCCACTTT. Translated, it gives CASSLGVTAPLHF.

The V call is TRBV9, the J call TRBJ2-1; 10 nucleotides line up with TRBD2. Germline assignment: CDR1 SGDLS and CDR2 YYNGEE. Trimming at V came to 0 bases and at J to 9 bases, leaving 6 bases not matched to a gene. The CDR3 spans 15 residues. CDR3 coding DNA: TGTGCCAGCAGCGTAGATCAGCGGGGGGGCCTTGAGCAGTTCTTC. As protein: CASSVDQRGGLEQFF.

V is TRBV25-1 and J is TRBJ1-3, with 9 bases that match TRBD1. In germline, CDR1 is MGHDK, CDR2 SYGVNS. The CDR3 contains 17 residues. The trim removed 2 bases at V and 7 bases at J, leaving 12 bases unmatched. The CDR3 nucleotides read TGTGCCAGCAGTGAAATGGTAGGACAGGGGCCCGGGAACACCATATATTTT. Translating gives CASSEMVGQGPGNTIYF.

This chain uses TRBV12-3 or TRBV12-4 with TRBJ1-5; tentative D call: TRBD1 (6 bases). The V end was cut by 5 bases, the J end by 9 bases, with 14 bases between. The CDR3 is 13 residues long. The CDR3, as DNA: TGTGCCAGCAGTAGGACAGCCCTCTCGCCCCAGCATTTT. It encodes CASSRTALSPQHF.

The rearrangement links TRBV19 to TRBJ2-2, with a weak D call TRBD2 (7 bases). V lost 7 bases to trimming and J lost 3 bases, with 15 bases between them. In germline, CDR1 is LNHDA, CDR2 SQIVND (reference sequence). The CDR3 runs 15 residues. Here the CDR3 DNA reads TGTGCCAGTACCGTAGGGGGGGCGCACACCGGGGAGCTGTTTTTT. It yields the protein CASTVGGAHTGELFF.

V and J are TRBV19 and TRBJ1-2, with 8 nucleotides matching TRBD1. J lost 4 bases, V lost 5 bases, and 3 bases had no gene match. The V gene's germline CDR1 is LNHDA and CDR2 SQIVND (reference sequence). CDR3 size: 13 residues. CDR3 in DNA: TGTGCCAGTAGTTCGACAGGGGTCTATGGCTACACCTTC. Amino acids: CASSSTGVYGYTF.

This chain links TRBV7-2 with TRBJ2-1; no definite D call. Trimming took 5 bases from V and 5 from J, leaving 1 base between them. The CDR3 extends over 10 amino acids. Germline CDR1 and CDR2: SGHTA and FQGNSA. This chain's CDR3 is CASSHNEQFF. The CDR3 DNA reads as TGTGCCAGCAGCCACAATGAGCAGTTCTTC.

CDR3 sequence (DNA): TGTGCCAGCAGTTACTCGGCCGACAGGCACCCTTCCGAGCAGTACTTC. It is translated as CASSYSADRHPSEQYF. The chain has TRBV6-5 and TRBJ2-7; TRBD1 is a possible D gene (6 bases). Trimming took 0 bases from V and 6 from J, leaving 18 bases between them. The CDR3 is 16 residues long. Germline V gives CDR1 MNHEY, CDR2 SVGAGI.

The chain joins TRBV19 to TRBJ1-3, with unresolved D. The CDR3 runs 15 residues. In germline, CDR1 is LNHDA, CDR2 SQIVND (reference sequence). The V end was cut by 8 bases, the J end by 0 bases, with 14 bases between. CDR3 loop: CASSRQPSSGNTIYF. The DNA of the CDR3 is TGTGCCAGTTCCCGTCAGCCTAGCTCTGGAAACACCATATATTTT.

The rearrangement links TRBV7-8 to TRBJ1-4, with D possibly matching TRBD1 (5 bases). The CDR3 runs 15 residues. V lost 0 bases and J lost 4, with 9 bases in between. Germline values: CDR1 SGHVS, CDR2 FQNEAQ. The CDR3 protein is CASSLATGGNEKLFF. Written as DNA, the CDR3 is TGTGCCAGCAGCTTAGCAACAGGCGGTAATGAAAAACTGTTTTTT. The full variable domain, with the rest looked up from reference TRBV7-8 and TRBJ1-4, is GAGVSQSPRYKVAKRGQDVALRCDPISGHVSLFWYQQALGQGPEFLTYFQNEAQLDKSGLPSDRFFAERPEGSVSTLKIQRTQQEDSAVYLCASSLATGGNEKLFFGSGTQLSVL.

In DNA, the CDR3 is TGCGCCAGCAGCCCCGGACTAGCGGGGGGGCCGGAGACCCAGTACTTC. Translated: CASSPGLAGGPETQYF. The chain employs TRBV5-1 and TRBJ2-5; 15 bases line up with TRBD2. Germline lookup yields CDR1 SGHRS and CDR2 YFSETQ. The CDR3 has 16 residues. V lost 4 bases, J lost 5 bases, and 6 bases stayed unmatched.

This clone appeared a single time. V and J are TRBV9 and TRBJ1-6; D perhaps matches TRBD1 (6 bases). The V end lost 4 bases, the J end lost 7 bases, and 21 bases lay between the germline ends. Germline lookup yields CDR1 SGDLS and CDR2 YYNGEE. The CDR3 runs to 17 residues. The DNA of the CDR3 is TGTGCCAGCAGCCCAGAAGGGGGGCTATATATGAATTCACCCCTCCACTTT. Protein: CASSPEGGLYMNSPLHF.

CDR3 sequence: CASSFPATEAFF. CDR3 in DNA: TGTGCCAGCAGCTTTCCAGCAACTGAAGCTTTCTTT. The chain has TRBV7-9 and TRBJ1-1; unclear D gene. Trimming removed 3 bases at V and 5 bases at J, with 7 bases between. Germline V gives CDR1 SEHNR, CDR2 FQNEAQ (reference sequence). This CDR3 spans 12 amino acids.

The chain joins TRBV2 to TRBJ1-2, with D uncertain. CDR1 SNHLY and CDR2 FYNNEI come from the germline V gene. V was pared by 3 bases and J by 5 bases, with 10 bases between. The CDR3 runs 13 residues. CDR3 DNA: TGTGCCAGCAGTGAGAACCCAGCATATGGCTACACCTTC. Protein: CASSENPAYGYTF.